A selection of T cell receptor beta chains follows, all from one sample in a study of cytomegalovirus exposure and HLA in healthy donors. Some clones are missing from TCRdb's copy, which holds only in-frame ones; the method was immunoSEQ multiplex PCR. The sample yields about 200,000 clones, about 77% seen once. The sample taken for sequencing was PBMCs. The origin of the receptors is a woman in her twenties or thirties in good health and CMV-seronegative. The CDR3 runs from the conserved cysteine through the conserved F or W. The D gene is left open where the match is weak. The size entry is marked missing in some rows and otherwise reads once, few, many or a size class.

size	V	D	J	DNA	CDR3
NA	TRBV2	TRBD2	TRBJ2-3	TGTGCCAGCAGTGAGGTTACTAGCGAAGCTAGCACAGATACGCAGTATTTT	CASSEVTSEASTDTQYF
NA	TRBV6-5	NA	TRBJ2-7	TGTGCCAGCAGTTACTTATCGGAGGCGGGTGAGCAGTACTTC	CASSYLSEAGEQYF
NA	TRBV5-4	NA	TRBJ1-4	TGTGCCAGCAGCTTGGAATCTAGGGGCGAAAAACTGTTTTTT	CASSLESRGEKLFF
NA	TRBV5-1	TRBD1	TRBJ1-2	TGCGCCAGCAGCGTATTAGGACAGGCATATGGCTACACCTTC	CASSVLGQAYGYTF
once	TRBV5-1	TRBD2	TRBJ2-1	TGCGCCAGCAGCCCCCTAGCGGGAGGATACAATGAGCAGTTCTTC	CASSPLAGGYNEQFF
NA	TRBV6-1	NA	TRBJ2-3	TGTGCCAGCAGACCGGGACTCGGCACAGATACGCAGTATTTT	CASRPGLGTDTQYF
NA	TRBV6-1	NA	TRBJ2-7	TGTGCCAGCAGGGAGGGAGGCCGGCGTGGGCAGTACTTC	CASREGGRRGQYF
NA	TRBV7-2	NA	TRBJ2-7	TGTGCCAGCAGCTTAGCTCGTCTAGCATCCGAGCAGTACTTC	CASSLARLASEQYF
NA	TRBV10-3	NA	TRBJ2-3	TGTGCCATCAGTAGACCTCTAGTGTCCGGGACAGATACGCAGTATTTT	CAISRPLVSGTDTQYF
NA	TRBV9	TRBD1	TRBJ1-1	TGTGCCAGCAGCGCTAGACAGGGGGCTCGTACTGAAGCTTTCTTT	CASSARQGARTEAFF
NA	TRBV7-6	NA	TRBJ1-2	TGTGCCAGCAGCTTATCCGGGATAGGAGACTATGGCTACACCTTC	CASSLSGIGDYGYTF
NA	TRBV7-9	NA	TRBJ1-1	TGTGCCAGCAGCTTATACAGGAGGAACACTGAAGCTTTCTTT	CASSLYRRNTEAFF
NA	TRBV18	TRBD1	TRBJ1-2	TGTGCCACCTCGGTACAGGGGGCGAACTATGGCTACACCTTC	CATSVQGANYGYTF
NA	TRBV27	NA	TRBJ2-1	TGTGCCAGCAGTTTATCAAGCCCTCGGGGCTCCTACAATGAGCAGTTCTTC	CASSLSSPRGSYNEQFF
NA	TRBV9	NA	TRBJ2-7	TGTGCCAGCAGCGTGGGCCGTGACTCCTACGAGCAGTACTTC	CASSVGRDSYEQYF
NA	TRBV29-1	NA	TRBJ2-3	TGCAGCGTTGAAGATGAGATAGTTCCCGCAGATACGCAGTATTTT	CSVEDEIVPADTQYF
NA	TRBV21-1	NA	TRBJ2-7	TGTGCCAGGTACAGGCCCGGCGAGCAGTACTTC	CARYRPGEQYF
NA	TRBV4-2	NA	TRBJ2-3	TGTGCCAGCAGCCAAGGAATGGTAGTCACAGATACGCAGTATTTT	CASSQGMVVTDTQYF
NA	TRBV7-3	TRBD2	TRBJ2-3	TGTGCCAGCAGCTCCACCGGGACTAGCGGCCCAGATACGCAGTATTTT	CASSSTGTSGPDTQYF
NA	TRBV5-1	NA	TRBJ1-6	TGCGCCAGCAGCCAACAGGTTCAGGGACCCCTCCACTTT	CASSQQVQGPLHF
few	TRBV27	NA	TRBJ1-5	TGTGCCAGCAGTCCGTCTATCGGGGATAGCAATCAGCCCCAGCATTTT	CASSPSIGDSNQPQHF
NA	TRBV28	NA	TRBJ2-7	TGTGCCAGCAACCCGACGGGACTGAAGAAATACGAGCAGTACTTC	CASNPTGLKKYEQYF
few	TRBV5-6	NA	TRBJ1-1	TGTGCCAGCAGCCTACTCGGCGGATTGAACACTGAAGCTTTCTTT	CASSLLGGLNTEAFF
NA	TRBV7-2	NA	TRBJ2-3	TGTGCCAGCAGCTTGGGACTGGGCACAGATACGCAGTATTTT	CASSLGLGTDTQYF
few	TRBV4-2	NA	TRBJ1-1	TGTGCCAGCAGCCAAGATAACAGGCCAACGAACACTGAAGCTTTCTTT	CASSQDNRPTNTEAFF
NA	TRBV29-1	NA	TRBJ2-7	TGCAGCGTTAAGGGACAAACATACGAGCAGTACTTC	CSVKGQTYEQYF
NA	TRBV28	TRBD1	TRBJ1-4	TGTGCCAGCAGAAGACAGGGAGATGAAAAACTGTTTTTT	CASRRQGDEKLFF
few	TRBV4-2	NA	TRBJ1-5	TGTGCCAGCAGCCAGTCTGTAAATCAGCCCCAGCATTTT	CASSQSVNQPQHF
NA	TRBV5-1	TRBD2	TRBJ2-1	TGCGCCAGCAGCTTTGGACTAGCGGGAGGGCTCTCCTACAATGAGCAGTTCTTC	CASSFGLAGGLSYNEQFF
NA	TRBV6-1	NA	TRBJ2-1	TGTGCCAGCAGTGAGACGTATGGTAGCTCTGAGCAGTTCTTC	CASSETYGSSEQFF
NA	TRBV19	NA	TRBJ1-5	TGTGCCAGTAGTAAGCGACTCCTGCGACAGCCCCAGCATTTT	CASSKRLLRQPQHF
NA	TRBV6-1	TRBD1	TRBJ1-6	TGTGCCAGCAGTGACAGGGGGCCTAATTCACCCCTCCACTTT	CASSDRGPNSPLHF